This T cell receptor (beta chain) was identified during a study of CD8 T cells in ankylosing spondylitis. The study's findings and limits: Blood from ankylosing spondylitis patients appeared to carry a characteristic roughly 8-variant TCR beta motif. Clones linked with disease were CD8+ and fairly uncommon in the peripheral blood.

This clonotype was counted ten times or more. Its cognate antigen is unknown. The CDR3 contains 12 residues. From germline, CDR1 is SGHTA and CDR2 FQGNSA. The ends were cut back, 4 bases at V and 3 bases at J, with 7 bases in the middle. The authors made TCR beta libraries by quantitative 5'-RACE with molecular barcodes. TCRdb itself ran the 5' RACE reads through MiXCR, one entry per CDR3 protein. The sample holds about 140,000 distinct CDR3 sequences, around 6.6% seen once. The clonotype was recovered from a female donor with ankylosing spondylitis or in good health (not recorded which). The rearrangement joins TRBV7-2 to TRBJ2-7; D unclear. Material: blood, either unsorted or a sorted T cell fraction (not recorded which). CDR3 nucleotides: TGTGCCAGCAGCTCAAAGGGCTACGAGCAGTACTTC. Translated: CASSSKGYEQYF.